The clone carrying this TCR beta chain appeared a few times. Its target is unknown. This PCR relied on a set of 60 Vbeta primers and 13 Jbeta primers. The table came from immunoSEQ multiplex PCR; TCRdb's copy has only in-frame clones and leaves some out. The sample has about 72,000 clones; around 80% are singletons. This sample stems from a study of cytomegalovirus exposure and HLA in healthy donors. Study-wide results and limits: Some TCR beta chains (164 of them) were listed as cytomegalovirus-associated. HLA restriction was apparent for most CMV-associated TCR beta chains in a later analysis. When the data were analyzed later, several of the most significant clusters appeared to be linked to common viral pathogens.

The V and J ends lost 6 bases and 6 bases, in that order; junction bases with no gene match: 3. The length of the CDR3 is 14 residues. Germline CDR1 LNHDA, CDR2 SQIVND (reference sequence). Source material: PBMCs. The clonotype was recovered from a man between 18 and 29 years old in good health and CMV-seronegative. The V and J genes are TRBV19 and TRBJ2-2, with 11 positions matching TRBD2. The chain's CDR3 is CASSTGLAAGELFF. CDR3 DNA sequence: TGTGCCAGTAGCACGGGACTAGCGGCCGGGGAGCTGTTTTTT.